This TCR beta chain emerged from a study of CD8+ T cells in alopecia areata. As for treatment: oral pan-JAK inhibitor, 5-10 mg twice daily. From germline, CDR1 is LNHNV and CDR2 YYDKDF (reference sequence). The V gene end was trimmed by 3 bases and the J gene end by 5 bases; junction bases not matched to a gene: 7. The CDR3 is 16 amino acids. Extracted from the samples, RNA was reverse transcribed into cDNA to serve as the sequencing template. Produced via immunoSEQ multiplex PCR; TCRdb's table is partial and in-frame only. The sample consists of over 150,000 clones, roughly 50% of them appearing once.

This TCR was recovered from a human donor with alopecia areata. Sequencing used CD4+ T cells sorted from blood, obtained at week 24, from a patient treated with tofacitinib. This chain links TRBV15 with TRBJ2-2; 9 bases are a match to TRBD1. The CDR3 DNA reads TGTGCCACCAGCAGGCCGGGACAGGGATGGACCGGGGAGCTGTTTTTT. It is translated as CATSRPGQGWTGELFF.